This is a list of T cell receptor beta chains from one sample in a study of persistence of HIV-infected CD4 T cells. Here immunoSEQ multiplex PCR was the method, and the copy in TCRdb shows in-frame clones only, minus some. The data show tens of thousands of clones, roughly 78% seen once. These receptors' targets are unknown. The material was CD4+ T cells sorted from PBMCs after roughly 20-hour stimulation, obtained from a patient who received antiretroviral therapy. The origin of the receptors is an adult woman with HIV who was CMV-seropositive. Each CDR3 is given with its conserved first and last residue. Each record gives: V gene, D gene, J gene, clone size, CDR3 DNA, CDR3 protein. The D gene is left open where the match is weak. Expanded clones get a size class; other rows say once, few or many, or leave the size out.

V: TRBV11-2
D: .
J: TRBJ1-1
size: .
DNA: TGTGCCAGCAGCTTAAATCTGGGGACTGAAGCTTTCTTT
CDR3: CASSLNLGTEAFF

V: TRBV5-8
D: TRBD1
J: TRBJ1-1
size: .
DNA: TGTGCCAGCAGCCCCGCCGGGACAGGGACTGAAGCTTTCTTT
CDR3: CASSPAGTGTEAFF

V: TRBV18
D: .
J: TRBJ1-2
size: few
DNA: TGTGCCAGCTCACTGTCGTCCAGCAACTATGGCTACACCTTC
CDR3: CASSLSSSNYGYTF

V: TRBV30
D: TRBD1
J: TRBJ1-4
size: .
DNA: TGTGCCTGGAGTGGATACAGGGGAACTAATGAAAAACTGTTTTTT
CDR3: CAWSGYRGTNEKLFF

V: TRBV7-9
D: TRBD2
J: TRBJ2-1
size: .
DNA: TGTGCCAGCAGTTTAATTACTAGCGGGAGGGACAATGAGCAGTTCTTC
CDR3: CASSLITSGRDNEQFF

V: TRBV18
D: TRBD1
J: TRBJ1-4
size: once
DNA: TGTGCCAGCTCACCACAGGGGGCGGATGAAAAACTGTTTTTT
CDR3: CASSPQGADEKLFF

V: TRBV14
D: TRBD1
J: TRBJ2-5
size: .
DNA: TGTGCCAGCAGCCAAGTGGCAGGGGGCCAAGAGACCCAGTACTTC
CDR3: CASSQVAGGQETQYF

V: TRBV11-3
D: .
J: TRBJ1-1
size: .
DNA: TGTGCCAGCAGCTTAGATGATAGAACTGAAGCTTTCTTT
CDR3: CASSLDDRTEAFF

V: TRBV6-5
D: .
J: TRBJ1-4
size: .
DNA: TGTGCCAGCAGCGGCTGGACAGCACTCAATGAAAAACTGTTTTTT
CDR3: CASSGWTALNEKLFF

V: TRBV11-2
D: TRBD2
J: TRBJ2-1
size: .
DNA: TGTGCCAGCAGCCCTAGCGGGGGGGTTACTTATGAGCAGTTCTTC
CDR3: CASSPSGGVTYEQFF

V: TRBV28
D: TRBD1
J: TRBJ2-7
size: .
DNA: TGTGCCAGCAGGGTCCGGGACAGTCAGGGGCAGTACTTC
CDR3: CASRVRDSQGQYF

V: TRBV7-2
D: TRBD1
J: TRBJ1-5
size: few
DNA: TGTGCCAGCAGCTTAGGGGACAGGCGCAATCAGCCCCAGCATTTT
CDR3: CASSLGDRRNQPQHF

V: TRBV5-6
D: .
J: TRBJ2-7
size: .
DNA: TGTGCCAGCAGGCCCCGGGGCTGGGGCCACGAGCAGTACTTC
CDR3: CASRPRGWGHEQYF

V: TRBV24-1
D: .
J: TRBJ1-2
size: once
DNA: TGTGCCACCAGTGATCCCACAGACTTGAGAGGCTACACCTTC
CDR3: CATSDPTDLRGYTF

V: TRBV6-5
D: .
J: TRBJ1-2
size: .
DNA: TGTGCCAGCAGCGTCACAGGGAACTATGGCTACACCTTC
CDR3: CASSVTGNYGYTF

V: TRBV30
D: .
J: TRBJ1-1
size: .
DNA: TGTGCCTGGAGTGTACGGCACCTGGGGGGCGTTAATAGGAGACCGAACACTGAAGCTTTCTTT
CDR3: CAWSVRHLGGVNRRPNTEAFF

V: TRBV5-1
D: .
J: TRBJ1-1
size: .
DNA: TGCGCCAGCAGCTTGTTCGGCCGCATGAACACTGAAGCTTTCTTT
CDR3: CASSLFGRMNTEAFF

V: TRBV5-1
D: .
J: TRBJ2-3
size: .
DNA: TGCGCCAGCAGCTTGGGACTAGTCCAAGATACGCAGTATTTT
CDR3: CASSLGLVQDTQYF

V: TRBV19
D: TRBD1
J: TRBJ1-2
size: .
DNA: TGTGCCAGTAGTATTTCCGGGACAGGGTTTTTTCCCTATGGCTACACCTTC
CDR3: CASSISGTGFFPYGYTF

V: TRBV11-3
D: .
J: TRBJ2-3
size: .
DNA: TGTGCCTCTAGGGCCCGGAGCACAGATACGCAGTATTTT
CDR3: CASRARSTDTQYF

V: TRBV5-4
D: TRBD1
J: TRBJ1-1
size: .
DNA: TGTGCCAGCAGCTCGAGGACAGGAGATGACACTGAAGCTTTCTTT
CDR3: CASSSRTGDDTEAFF

V: TRBV6-5
D: TRBD1
J: TRBJ1-1
size: .
DNA: TGTGCCAGCAGTTCCCCCGCAGGGGGCGTGAGGACTGAAGCTTTCTTT
CDR3: CASSSPAGGVRTEAFF

V: TRBV30
D: .
J: TRBJ2-7
size: .
DNA: TGTGCTTGGACCAGACAGGAAAACTACAAGCAGTACTTC
CDR3: CAWTRQENYKQYF

V: TRBV5-1
D: .
J: TRBJ1-5
size: .
DNA: TGCGCCAGCAGCTGGAGCGGTGGGAGCAATCAGCCCCAGCATTTT
CDR3: CASSWSGGSNQPQHF

V: TRBV7-8
D: .
J: TRBJ1-5
size: .
DNA: TGTGCCAGCAGCTTAGTAGGGGGGAGACAGCCCCAGCATTTT
CDR3: CASSLVGGRQPQHF

V: TRBV7-8
D: TRBD2
J: TRBJ2-1
size: .
DNA: TGTGCCAGCAGCTTAGTCGGCGGGGGGGCTTACAATGAGCAGTTCTTC
CDR3: CASSLVGGGAYNEQFF

V: TRBV6-5
D: .
J: TRBJ2-4
size: .
DNA: TGTGCCGTCACCGAGGGGCCCAAAAACATTCAGTACTTC
CDR3: CAVTEGPKNIQYF

V: TRBV27
D: .
J: TRBJ2-1
size: .
DNA: TGTGCCAGCAGGCCTGGAGCGGAGTACTACAATGAGCAGTTCTTC
CDR3: CASRPGAEYYNEQFF

V: TRBV6-1
D: .
J: TRBJ1-5
size: .
DNA: TGTGCCAGCAGTGAAGACGGCCAGAGCAATCAGCCCCAGCATTTT
CDR3: CASSEDGQSNQPQHF

V: TRBV18
D: .
J: TRBJ2-1
size: .
DNA: TGTGCCAGCTCACCTGATATCAATGAGCAGTTCTTC
CDR3: CASSPDINEQFF

V: TRBV19
D: .
J: TRBJ1-5
size: .
DNA: TGTGCCAGCCAGACAGGCGCTGGCAATCAGCCCCAGCATTTT
CDR3: CASQTGAGNQPQHF

V: TRBV4-2
D: .
J: TRBJ1-1
size: few
DNA: TGTGCCAGCAGCCAAGATAGAGCAGGGGCGAACACTGAAGCTTTCTTT
CDR3: CASSQDRAGANTEAFF

V: TRBV6-2/TRBV6-3
D: .
J: TRBJ1-4
size: .
DNA: TGTGCCAGCAGTTACTTACTATCAACTAATGAAAAACTGTTTTTT
CDR3: CASSYLLSTNEKLFF

V: TRBV7-3
D: .
J: TRBJ1-1
size: few
DNA: TGTGCCAGCAGCCGATCCTCGAACACTGAAGCTTTCTTT
CDR3: CASSRSSNTEAFF

V: TRBV12-3/TRBV12-4
D: .
J: TRBJ2-1
size: .
DNA: TGTGCCAGCAGTTTATCGGGGGTCAATGAGCAGTTCTTC
CDR3: CASSLSGVNEQFF

V: TRBV15
D: .
J: TRBJ2-1
size: few
DNA: TGTGCCACCAGCAGAGTTGGGGAGTACAATGAGCAGTTCTTC
CDR3: CATSRVGEYNEQFF

V: TRBV5-1
D: TRBD2
J: TRBJ2-3
size: .
DNA: TGCGCCAGCACGACGAGCGGGGGGGCCTTAGATACGCAGTATTTT
CDR3: CASTTSGGALDTQYF

V: TRBV9
D: .
J: TRBJ2-1
size: .
DNA: TGTGCCAGCAGCCCCCAACAGGTTGGGACAAGCGGCCGGGATGAGCAGTTCTTC
CDR3: CASSPQQVGTSGRDEQFF

V: TRBV5-6
D: TRBD1
J: TRBJ1-6
size: .
DNA: TGTGCCAGCAGCTCCCTTCCAGGGGGCGGTAGGAATTCACCCCTCCACTTT
CDR3: CASSSLPGGGRNSPLHF

V: TRBV25-1
D: TRBD2
J: TRBJ2-3
size: .
DNA: TGTGCCAGCAGTGCTAGCGGGGGCTCCGATACGCAGTATTTT
CDR3: CASSASGGSDTQYF

V: TRBV4-1
D: .
J: TRBJ1-3
size: .
DNA: TGCGCCAGCAGCCACCCTGCTGAGCTTGGAAACACCATATATTTT
CDR3: CASSHPAELGNTIYF